This entry is about one TCR beta chain. This may come from a read error, since a much larger clone is one base off. This sample's RNA came from whole unsorted tissue. This sample is drawn from a study of tumor and adjacent non-tumor tissue in lung cancer. Study-level background: Around 4.5 million productive TCRbeta reads were obtained per sample on average.

The library came from three nested PCR rounds adapted from ARM-PCR protocols. TCRdb used MiXCR to reprocess the multiplex PCR reads, holding one entry per CDR3 protein. Of approximately 86,000 distinct CDR3 sequences in the sample, over 60% were seen once. The CDR3 has 13 amino acids. CDR1 and CDR2 (germline): MNHNS, SASEGT. Material for sequencing was lung tumor tissue. The chain uses TRBV6-1 and TRBJ2-3; D ambiguous. The source of this sequence is a woman aged 40 to 50 with non-small cell lung cancer. For the CDR3, the DNA is TGTCCCAGCAGTAATAGCCGCACAGATACGCAGTATTTT. Translating it yields CPSSNSRTDTQYF.